A single sample gave rise to the 27 T cell receptor beta chains below, sequenced in a study of blood T cell repertoires in COVID-19. The table came from immunoSEQ multiplex PCR; TCRdb's copy has only in-frame clones and leaves some out. This table has around 40,000 clones, 87% appearing once. The sequencing input was peripheral blood. All receptors come from a man between 40 and 49 years old with COVID-19, enrolled during active disease.

This chain joins TRBV24-1 and TRBJ1-5, with TRBD1 as a possible D gene (6 bases). Germline loops: CDR1 KGHDR, CDR2 SFDVKD. The CDR3 consists of 14 residues. V was clipped by 4 bases and J by 4 bases, with 10 bases between them. CDR3 sequence reads: CATSEGAINQPQHF. Here the CDR3 DNA reads TGTGCCACCAGTGAGGGGGCAATTAATCAGCCCCAGCATTTT.

The CDR3 loop reads CASSVTRDRQEDTQYF. Written as DNA, the CDR3 is TGTGCCAGCAGCGTAACCCGGGACAGACAAGAGGATACGCAGTATTTT. The chain carries TRBV2 and TRBJ2-3, with 7 bases matching TRBD1. Looked up from germline, CDR1 is SNHLY and CDR2 is FYNNEI. This CDR3 is built from 16 residues. V was clipped by 6 bases and J by 6 bases; unmatched bases: 15. Using reference TRBV2 and TRBJ2-3 for the parts outside the CDR3, the full variable domain is EPEVTQTPSHQVTQMGQEVILRCVPISNHLYFYWYRQILGQKVEFLVSFYNNEISEKSEIFDDQFSVERPDGSNFTLKIRSTKLEDSAMYFCASSVTRDRQEDTQYFGPGTRLTVL.

The chain carries TRBV24-1 and TRBJ2-7, with D maybe TRBD1 (5 bases). The CDR3 length is 13 residues. The V end lost 3 bases, the J end lost 6 bases, and 11 bases lay between the germline ends. Germline assignment: CDR1 KGHDR and CDR2 SFDVKD. The CDR3 loop is CATSDNVGAEQYF. The CDR3 DNA is TGTGCCACCAGTGATAATGTAGGGGCCGAGCAGTACTTC.

The chain has TRBV2 and TRBJ1-1; D uncertain. The CDR3 loop spans 13 amino acids. Germline V CDR1 and CDR2: SNHLY, FYNNEI. Between the trimmed V and J ends, which lost 6 bases and 2 bases, there was a span of 10 bases. In DNA, the CDR3 is TGTGCCAGCAGCGTACAAGAAAACACTGAAGCTTTCTTT. As protein: CASSVQENTEAFF.

V gene TRBV5-8 combines with J gene TRBJ2-3, with TRBD2 identical over 8 bases. The germline gives CDR1 SGHTS, CDR2 YDEGEE. There are 19 residues in the CDR3. V shed 0 bases and J 1 base; nucleotides not matched to a gene: 13. This CDR3 reads CASSLERTSRGIGTDTQYF. The DNA for the CDR3 is TGTGCCAGCAGCTTGGAACGGACTAGCCGGGGGATTGGCACAGATACGCAGTATTTT. The whole variable domain, remainder taken from reference TRBV5-8 and TRBJ2-3, is EAGVTQSPTHLIKTRGQQATLRCSPISGHTSVYWYQQALGLGLQFLLWYDEGEERNRGNFPPRFSGRQFPNYSSELNVNALELEDSALYLCASSLERTSRGIGTDTQYFGPGTRLTVL.

In this sample, this clone turned up once. The rearrangement links TRBV28 to TRBJ1-4, with D possibly TRBD1 on 6 matching bases. Germline CDR1 and CDR2: MDHEN and SYDVKM. The V end was cut by 5 bases, the J end by 4 bases, with 17 bases between. The CDR3 loop spans 16 amino acids. CDR3 sequence: CASSPPRDKDNEKLFF. The CDR3 nucleotides are TGTGCCAGCAGTCCCCCCCGGGACAAGGATAATGAAAAACTGTTTTTT.

CDR3 sequence reads: CASGQGYEQYF. The CDR3 DNA follows: TGTGCCAGCGGACAGGGCTACGAGCAGTACTTC. V is TRBV3-1 (or the pseudogene TRBV3-2) and J is TRBJ2-7; 8 nucleotides match TRBD1. Germline V lookup: CDR1 LGHDT, CDR2 YNNKEL (reference sequence). V lost 8 bases, J lost 3 bases, and 0 bases stayed unmatched. This CDR3 comprises 11 residues.

The chain joins TRBV18 to TRBJ2-1, with a possible D match to TRBD2 (6 bases). V lost 2 bases to trimming and J lost 12 bases, with 11 bases between them. CDR3 size: 12 residues. Looked up from germline, CDR1 is KGHSH and CDR2 is LQKENI. The CDR3 nucleotides are TGTGCCAGCTCACCAGAAATGGAGGGGCAGTTCTTC. Translating gives CASSPEMEGQFF.

The CDR3 DNA reads as TGCAGCGGCCAGACAGGAGGCACTGAAGCTTTCTTT. It translates to CSGQTGGTEAFF. The V gene is TRBV29-1, the J gene TRBJ1-1; a possible D gene is TRBD1 (6 bases). This CDR3 has 12 amino acids. V gave up 7 bases and J gave up 4 bases, with 13 bases separating them. Germline V gives CDR1 SQVTM, CDR2 ANQGSEA.

This clone was recorded only once. CDR3 nucleotide sequence: TGTGCCAGCAGCTTAGCGGAAAACAGGGGGACCGGGGAGCTGTTTTTT. As protein: CASSLAENRGTGELFF. The V gene is TRBV7-9, the J gene TRBJ2-2; the match to TRBD1 covers 8 bases. Germline V gives CDR1 SEHNR, CDR2 FQNEAQ (reference sequence). The V segment lost 0 bases and the J segment 5 bases; nucleotides outside the gene matches: 5. This CDR3 is 16 amino acids long.

V and J are TRBV18 and TRBJ1-2; weak D call: TRBD1 (5 bases). V lost 0 bases, J lost 4 bases, and 12 bases lay in between. Germline CDR1 KGHSH, CDR2 LQKENI. The CDR3 consists of 15 residues. For the CDR3, the DNA is TGTGCCAGCTCACCACCGCAGACAGAACCCTATGGCTACACCTTC. This sequence encodes CASSPPQTEPYGYTF.

The chain uses TRBV9 and TRBJ1-2, with D hard to call. Trimming pared 5 bases from V and 1 base from J, leaving 6 bases between. The CDR3 contains 12 residues. CDR1 is SGDLS, CDR2 YYNGEE, per germline. The CDR3 loop reads CASRASNYGYTF. In DNA, the CDR3 is TGTGCCAGCAGGGCAAGTAACTATGGCTACACCTTC.

The rearrangement joins TRBV12-3 or TRBV12-4 to TRBJ2-3, with D possibly TRBD1 on 6 matching bases. The CDR3 runs to 13 residues. The ends were cut back, 4 bases at V and 7 bases at J, with 12 bases in the middle. The CDR3 bases are TGTGCCAGCAGTTGGGGGCGCGTAAATACGCAGTATTTT. It yields the protein CASSWGRVNTQYF.

The J gene is TRBJ1-1, the V gene TRBV18; 8 bases align to TRBD1. This CDR3 contains 12 residues. J gave up 5 bases and V 8 bases, and 4 bases lay outside the gene matches. Germline CDR1 and CDR2: KGHSH and LQKENI. CDR3 in DNA: TGTGCCAGCGGCACAGGGGGGACTGAAGCTTTCTTT. Residues: CASGTGGTEAFF.

The chain employs TRBV19 and TRBJ2-5; 9 bases are a match to TRBD1. Trimming at V came to 5 bases and at J to 5 bases, leaving 9 bases not matched to a gene. Germline CDR1 and CDR2: LNHDA and SQIVND (reference sequence). The CDR3 covers 15 residues. In DNA form, the CDR3 reads TGTGCCAGTAGTGTGGGACAGGGCCCCGGGGAGACCCAGTACTTC. Residues: CASSVGQGPGETQYF. Complete variable domain (other parts from reference TRBV19 and TRBJ2-5): DGGITQSPKYLFRKEGQNVTLSCEQNLNHDAMYWYRQDPGQGLRLIYYSQIVNDFQKGDIAEGYSVSREKKESFPLTVTSAQKNPTAFYLCASSVGQGPGETQYFGPGTRLLVL.

The chain recombines TRBV6-5 with TRBJ1-2; 10 bases map to TRBD1. This CDR3 spans 14 amino acids. V shed 7 bases, J shed 3 bases, and the junction held 5 bases outside the gene matches. Germline V gives CDR1 MNHEY, CDR2 SVGAGI. The CDR3 coding sequence is TGTGCCAGCAATCGCGACAGGGGGCACTATGGCTACACCTTC. This encodes CASNRDRGHYGYTF.

V gene TRBV19 combines with J gene TRBJ2-4; maybe TRBD2 (6 bases). Trimming took off 5 bases at V and 1 base at J, with 21 bases between the two ends. CDR1 is LNHDA, CDR2 SQIVND, per germline (reference sequence). This CDR3 is 18 amino acids long. CDR3 region: CASSSPRDSVVAKNIQYF. The CDR3 DNA is TGTGCCAGTAGTTCCCCCCGGGACTCGGTTGTGGCCAAAAACATTCAGTACTTC.

This chain connects TRBV15 to TRBJ2-7; the D gene is possibly TRBD1 (6 bases). The CDR3 runs 14 residues. The V gene's germline CDR1 is LNHNV and CDR2 YYDKDF (reference sequence). The germline V and J ends were trimmed by 2 bases and 2 bases, with 10 bases remaining between them. This chain's CDR3 is CATSRNRDPYEQYF. In DNA, the CDR3 is TGTGCCACCAGCAGAAACAGGGACCCCTACGAGCAGTACTTC.

For the CDR3, the DNA is TGTGCCAGCAGTTCGTCCAATGAGCAGTTCTTC. This codes for CASSSSNEQFF. The chain combines TRBV12-3 or TRBV12-4 with TRBJ2-1; D remains ambiguous. V was cut by 4 bases and J by 6 bases, with 4 bases left in between. This CDR3 region has 11 residues.

This clone was observed a handful of times. The chain links TRBV5-5 to TRBJ2-1; 13 bases match TRBD2. The junction had 9 bases not matched to a gene; V was cut back by 3 bases and J by 6 bases. The CDR3 totals 17 residues. Germline CDR1 SGHKS, CDR2 YYEKEE (reference sequence). The CDR3 loop reads CASSWGKGTSGTNEQFF. CDR3 coding DNA: TGTGCCAGCAGCTGGGGAAAAGGGACTAGCGGGACCAATGAGCAGTTCTTC. Filled out from reference TRBV5-5 and TRBJ2-1, the complete variable domain reads DAGVTQSPTHLIKTRGQQVTLRCSPISGHKSVSWYQQVLGQGPQFIFQYYEKEERGRGNFPDRFSARQFPNYSSELNVNALLLGDSALYLCASSWGKGTSGTNEQFFGPGTRLTVL.

The chain has TRBV10-3 and TRBJ1-1; TRBD1 agrees at 8 bases. Germline CDR1 and CDR2: ENHRY and SYGVKD. The V gene end was trimmed by 6 bases and the J gene end by 5 bases; junction bases not matched to a gene: 8. The CDR3 sequence is 14 residues long. CDR3: CAISEDRVGTEAFF. CDR3 sequence (DNA): TGTGCCATCAGCGAGGACAGGGTCGGAACTGAAGCTTTCTTT.

The chain is built from TRBV7-9 and TRBJ1-1, with D possibly matching TRBD1 (5 bases). V lost 8 bases and J lost 4, with 20 bases in between. CDR3 length: 15 amino acids. Germline V lookup: CDR1 SEHNR, CDR2 FQNEAQ (reference sequence). The CDR3 region has the DNA TGTGCCAGCCCCTTCAAGGTGGGGGGGTTCACTGAAGCTTTCTTT. Residues: CASPFKVGGFTEAFF.

This clone has more than one count but fewer than ten. The chain employs TRBV18 and TRBJ1-3, with 7 bases matching TRBD1. Germline CDR1 is KGHSH and CDR2 is LQKENI. V dropped 3 bases and J dropped 2; count of bases not matched to a gene: 1. This CDR3 region has 14 residues. CDR3 nucleotides: TGTGCCAGCTCACCCGGGACAGCTGGAAACACCATATATTTT. This translates into CASSPGTAGNTIYF. The full variable domain, completed using reference TRBV18 and TRBJ1-3, is NAGVMQNPRHLVRRRGQEARLRCSPMKGHSHVYWYRQLPEEGLKFMVYLQKENIIDESGMPKERFSAEFPKEGPSILRIQQVVRGDSAAYFCASSPGTAGNTIYFGEGSWLTVV.

This rearrangement joins TRBV7-9 to TRBJ1-1, with no clear D. The CDR3 loop spans 16 amino acids. V was shortened by 0 bases and J by 2 bases, with 13 bases between the two germline ends. Germline V gene sequence: CDR1 SEHNR, CDR2 FQNEAQ (reference sequence). The CDR3 region is CASSLASREPNTEAFF. DNA for the CDR3: TGTGCCAGCAGCTTAGCATCCCGGGAGCCCAACACTGAAGCTTTCTTT.

The chain uses TRBV4-1 and TRBJ2-2, with 10 bases fitting TRBD1. Germline loops: CDR1 MGHRA, CDR2 YSYEKL. This CDR3 has 19 amino acids. J gave up 1 base and V 0 bases, and 8 bases lay outside the gene matches. For the CDR3, the DNA is TGCGCCAGCAGCCAAGAGCCGGGACAGGGGATAGGGAACACCGGGGAGCTGTTTTTT. It translates to CASSQEPGQGIGNTGELFF.

The chain has TRBV5-4 and TRBJ1-5; possibly TRBD1 for D (6 bases). With 0 bases removed from V and 3 bases from J, the gap between germline ends came to 10 bases. The length of the CDR3 is 15 residues. Germline loops: CDR1 SGHNT, CDR2 YYREEE (reference sequence). CDR3 amino acids: CASSLGGGANQPQHF. CDR3 sequence (DNA): TGTGCCAGCAGCTTGGGAGGGGGTGCCAATCAGCCCCAGCATTTT.

The genes are TRBV28 and TRBJ1-2; a weak D match, TRBD1 (5 bases). CDR3 length: 16 residues. The ends were cut back, 6 bases at V and 2 bases at J, with 19 bases in the middle. The V gene's germline CDR1 is MDHEN and CDR2 SYDVKM. The CDR3 is CASSPTSGQGNYGYTF. As DNA, the CDR3 is TGTGCCAGCAGCCCGACCTCTGGGCAGGGCAACTATGGCTACACCTTC.